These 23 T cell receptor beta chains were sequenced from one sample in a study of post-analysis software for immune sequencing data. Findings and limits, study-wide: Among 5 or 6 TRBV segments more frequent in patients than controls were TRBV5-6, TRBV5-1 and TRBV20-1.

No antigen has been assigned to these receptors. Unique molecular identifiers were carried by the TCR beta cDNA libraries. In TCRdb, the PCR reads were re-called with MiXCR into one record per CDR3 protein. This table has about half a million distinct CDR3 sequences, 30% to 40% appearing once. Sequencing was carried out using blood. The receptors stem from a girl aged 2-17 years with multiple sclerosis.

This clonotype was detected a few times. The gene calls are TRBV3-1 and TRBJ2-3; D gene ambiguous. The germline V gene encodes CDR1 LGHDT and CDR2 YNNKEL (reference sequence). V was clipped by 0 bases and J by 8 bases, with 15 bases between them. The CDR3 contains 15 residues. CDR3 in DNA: TGTGCCAGCAGCCAAGATACACTACCAGCCGGTACGCAGTATTTT. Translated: CASSQDTLPAGTQYF.

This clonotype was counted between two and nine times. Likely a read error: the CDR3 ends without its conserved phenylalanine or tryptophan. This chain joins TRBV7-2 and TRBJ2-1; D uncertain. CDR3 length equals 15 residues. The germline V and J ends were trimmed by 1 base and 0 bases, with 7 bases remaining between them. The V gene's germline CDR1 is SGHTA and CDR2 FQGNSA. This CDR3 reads CASSLGLSSYNEQFC. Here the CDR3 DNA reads TGTGCCAGCAGCTTAGGACTCAGCTCCTACAATGAGCAGTTCTGC.

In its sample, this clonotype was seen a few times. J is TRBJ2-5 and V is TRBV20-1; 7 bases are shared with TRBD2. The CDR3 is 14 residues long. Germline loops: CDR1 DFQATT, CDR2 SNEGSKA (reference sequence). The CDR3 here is CKDNSLGQRGTQYF. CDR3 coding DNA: TGCAAAGATAACAGCCTAGGTCAGCGGGGGACCCAGTACTTC.

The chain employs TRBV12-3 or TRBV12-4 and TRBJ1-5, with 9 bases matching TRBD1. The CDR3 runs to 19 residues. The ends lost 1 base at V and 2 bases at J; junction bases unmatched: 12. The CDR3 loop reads CASSLVPLPDRGRNQPQHF. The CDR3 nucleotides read TGTGCCAGCAGTTTAGTCCCTCTACCGGACAGGGGACGCAATCAGCCCCAGCATTTT.

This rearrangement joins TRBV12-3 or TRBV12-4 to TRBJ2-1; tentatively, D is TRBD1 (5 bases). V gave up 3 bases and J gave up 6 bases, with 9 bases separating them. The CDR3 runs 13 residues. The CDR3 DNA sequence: TGTGCCAGCAGTTTTCAGGGATCCAATGAGCAGTTCTTC. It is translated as CASSFQGSNEQFF.

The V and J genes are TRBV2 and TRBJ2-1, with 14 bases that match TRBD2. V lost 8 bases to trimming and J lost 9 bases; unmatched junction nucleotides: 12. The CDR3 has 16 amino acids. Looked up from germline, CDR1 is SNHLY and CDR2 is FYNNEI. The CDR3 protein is CASGGGGLAGGVEQFF. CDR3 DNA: TGTGCCAGCGGGGGAGGTGGACTAGCGGGGGGAGTTGAGCAGTTCTTC.

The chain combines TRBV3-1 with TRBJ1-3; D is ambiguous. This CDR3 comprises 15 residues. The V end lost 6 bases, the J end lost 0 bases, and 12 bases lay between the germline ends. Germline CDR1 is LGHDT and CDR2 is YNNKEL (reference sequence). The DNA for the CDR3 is TGTGCCAGCAGGCACGGAGATCACTCTGGAAACACCATATATTTT. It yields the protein CASRHGDHSGNTIYF.

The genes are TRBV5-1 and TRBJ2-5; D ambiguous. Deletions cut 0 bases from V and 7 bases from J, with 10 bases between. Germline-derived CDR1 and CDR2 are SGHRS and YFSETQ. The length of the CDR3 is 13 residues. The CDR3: CASSLELGGTQYF. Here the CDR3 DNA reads TGCGCCAGCAGCTTGGAACTCGGCGGGACCCAGTACTTC.

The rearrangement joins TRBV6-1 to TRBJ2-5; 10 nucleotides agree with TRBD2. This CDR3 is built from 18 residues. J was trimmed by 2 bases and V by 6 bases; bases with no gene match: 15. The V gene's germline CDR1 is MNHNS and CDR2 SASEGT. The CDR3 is CASRPPSGGGGGQETQYF. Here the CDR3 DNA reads TGTGCCAGCAGACCACCTAGCGGGGGTGGGGGGGGTCAAGAGACCCAGTACTTC.

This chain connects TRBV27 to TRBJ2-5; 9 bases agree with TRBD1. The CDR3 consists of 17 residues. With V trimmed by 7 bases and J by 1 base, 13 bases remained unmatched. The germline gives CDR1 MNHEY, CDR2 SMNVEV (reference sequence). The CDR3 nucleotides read TGTGCCAGCACCCGGGTACCGGGACAGGGTTTCCAAGAGACCCAGTACTTC. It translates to CASTRVPGQGFQETQYF.

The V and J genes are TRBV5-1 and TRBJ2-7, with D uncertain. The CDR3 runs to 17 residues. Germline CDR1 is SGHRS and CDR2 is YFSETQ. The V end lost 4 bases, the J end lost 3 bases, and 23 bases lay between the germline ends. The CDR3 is CASSLGLGSGRSYEQYF. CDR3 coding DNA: TGCGCCAGCAGCCTTGGGTTGGGGTCGGGCAGGAGCTACGAGCAGTACTTC.

DNA of the CDR3: TGCGCCAGCAGCTTGGACGGGATCAGCCAAGAGACCCAGTACTTC. This codes for CASSLDGISQETQYF. The chain combines TRBV5-1 with TRBJ2-5, with D perhaps TRBD2 (5 bases). The CDR3 extends over 15 amino acids. Germline CDR1 and CDR2: SGHRS and YFSETQ. The V end lost 0 bases, the J end lost 1 base, and 10 bases lay between the germline ends.

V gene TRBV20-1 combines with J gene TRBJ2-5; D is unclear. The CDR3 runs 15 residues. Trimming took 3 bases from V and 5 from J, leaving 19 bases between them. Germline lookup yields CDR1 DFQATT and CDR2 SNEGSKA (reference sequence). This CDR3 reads CSASVPFQGSETQYF. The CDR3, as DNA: TGCAGTGCTAGTGTCCCGTTCCAAGGGTCGGAGACCCAGTACTTC.

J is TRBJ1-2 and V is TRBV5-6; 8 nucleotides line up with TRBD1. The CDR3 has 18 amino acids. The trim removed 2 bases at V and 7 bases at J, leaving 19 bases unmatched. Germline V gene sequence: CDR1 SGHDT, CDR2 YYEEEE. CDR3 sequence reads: CASSFRDRYFINPGGYTF. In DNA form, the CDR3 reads TGTGCCAGCAGCTTCCGGGACAGGTACTTCATCAACCCAGGTGGCTACACCTTC. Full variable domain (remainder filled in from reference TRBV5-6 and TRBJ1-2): DAGVTQSPTHLIKTRGQQVTLRCSPKSGHDTVSWYQQALGQGPQFIFQYYEEEERQRGNFPDRFSGHQFPNYSSELNVNALLLGDSALYLCASSFRDRYFINPGGYTFGSGTRLTVV.

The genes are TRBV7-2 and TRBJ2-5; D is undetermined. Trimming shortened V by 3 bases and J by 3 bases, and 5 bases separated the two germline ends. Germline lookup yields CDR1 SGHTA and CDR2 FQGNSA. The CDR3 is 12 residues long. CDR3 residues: CASSFYEETQYF. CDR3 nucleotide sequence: TGTGCCAGCAGCTTCTACGAAGAGACCCAGTACTTC.

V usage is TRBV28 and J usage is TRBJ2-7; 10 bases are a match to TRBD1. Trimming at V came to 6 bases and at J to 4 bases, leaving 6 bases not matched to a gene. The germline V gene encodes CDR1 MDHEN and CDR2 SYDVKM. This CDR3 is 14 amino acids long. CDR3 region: CASRAGTGAYEQYF. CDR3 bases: TGTGCCAGCAGGGCTGGGACAGGGGCGTACGAGCAGTACTTC.

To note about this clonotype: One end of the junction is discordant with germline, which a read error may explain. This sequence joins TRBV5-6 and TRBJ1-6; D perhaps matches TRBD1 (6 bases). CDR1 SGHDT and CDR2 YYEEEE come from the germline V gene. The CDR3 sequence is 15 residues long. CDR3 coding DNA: TGTGCCGGCAGCTTGGGGGACAAGGACAATTCACCCCTCCACTTT. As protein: CAGSLGDKDNSPLHF.

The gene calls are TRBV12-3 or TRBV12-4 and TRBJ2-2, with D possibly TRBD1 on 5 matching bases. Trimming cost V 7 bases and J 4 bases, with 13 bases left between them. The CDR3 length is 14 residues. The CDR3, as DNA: TGTGCCAGCAAGGGGTGGTATGGCACCGGGGAGCTGTTTTTT. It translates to CASKGWYGTGELFF.

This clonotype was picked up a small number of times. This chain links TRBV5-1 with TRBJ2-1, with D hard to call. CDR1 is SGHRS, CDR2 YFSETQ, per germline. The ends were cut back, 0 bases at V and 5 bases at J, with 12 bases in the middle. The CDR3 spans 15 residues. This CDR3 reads CASSLGLPVNNEQFF. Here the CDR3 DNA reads TGCGCCAGCAGCTTGGGTCTCCCCGTAAACAATGAGCAGTTCTTC.

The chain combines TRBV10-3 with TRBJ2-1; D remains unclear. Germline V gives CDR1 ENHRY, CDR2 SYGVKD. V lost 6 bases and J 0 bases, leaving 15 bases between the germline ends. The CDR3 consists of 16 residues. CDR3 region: CAIRTQMGSSYNEQFF. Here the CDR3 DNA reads TGTGCCATCAGGACTCAAATGGGAAGCTCCTACAATGAGCAGTTCTTC.

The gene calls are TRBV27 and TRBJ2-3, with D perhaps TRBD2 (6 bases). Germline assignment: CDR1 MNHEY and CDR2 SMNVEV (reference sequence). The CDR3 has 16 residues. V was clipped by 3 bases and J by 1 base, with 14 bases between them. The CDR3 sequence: CASSLGLPGGTDTQYF. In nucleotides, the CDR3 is TGTGCCAGCAGTTTGGGACTTCCGGGGGGCACAGATACGCAGTATTTT.

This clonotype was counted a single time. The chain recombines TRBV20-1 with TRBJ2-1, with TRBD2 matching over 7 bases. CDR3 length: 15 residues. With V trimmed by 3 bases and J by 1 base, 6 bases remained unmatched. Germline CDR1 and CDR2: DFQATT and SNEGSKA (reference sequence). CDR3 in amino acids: CSASETSLSYNEQFF. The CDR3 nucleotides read TGCAGTGCTAGCGAGACTAGCTTGTCCTACAATGAGCAGTTCTTC.

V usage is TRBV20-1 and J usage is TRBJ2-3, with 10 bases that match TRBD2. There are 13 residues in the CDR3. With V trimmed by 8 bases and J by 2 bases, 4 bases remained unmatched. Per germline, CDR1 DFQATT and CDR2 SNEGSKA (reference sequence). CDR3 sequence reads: CSLAGATTDTQYF. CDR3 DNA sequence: TGCAGTCTAGCGGGGGCTACCACAGATACGCAGTATTTT.